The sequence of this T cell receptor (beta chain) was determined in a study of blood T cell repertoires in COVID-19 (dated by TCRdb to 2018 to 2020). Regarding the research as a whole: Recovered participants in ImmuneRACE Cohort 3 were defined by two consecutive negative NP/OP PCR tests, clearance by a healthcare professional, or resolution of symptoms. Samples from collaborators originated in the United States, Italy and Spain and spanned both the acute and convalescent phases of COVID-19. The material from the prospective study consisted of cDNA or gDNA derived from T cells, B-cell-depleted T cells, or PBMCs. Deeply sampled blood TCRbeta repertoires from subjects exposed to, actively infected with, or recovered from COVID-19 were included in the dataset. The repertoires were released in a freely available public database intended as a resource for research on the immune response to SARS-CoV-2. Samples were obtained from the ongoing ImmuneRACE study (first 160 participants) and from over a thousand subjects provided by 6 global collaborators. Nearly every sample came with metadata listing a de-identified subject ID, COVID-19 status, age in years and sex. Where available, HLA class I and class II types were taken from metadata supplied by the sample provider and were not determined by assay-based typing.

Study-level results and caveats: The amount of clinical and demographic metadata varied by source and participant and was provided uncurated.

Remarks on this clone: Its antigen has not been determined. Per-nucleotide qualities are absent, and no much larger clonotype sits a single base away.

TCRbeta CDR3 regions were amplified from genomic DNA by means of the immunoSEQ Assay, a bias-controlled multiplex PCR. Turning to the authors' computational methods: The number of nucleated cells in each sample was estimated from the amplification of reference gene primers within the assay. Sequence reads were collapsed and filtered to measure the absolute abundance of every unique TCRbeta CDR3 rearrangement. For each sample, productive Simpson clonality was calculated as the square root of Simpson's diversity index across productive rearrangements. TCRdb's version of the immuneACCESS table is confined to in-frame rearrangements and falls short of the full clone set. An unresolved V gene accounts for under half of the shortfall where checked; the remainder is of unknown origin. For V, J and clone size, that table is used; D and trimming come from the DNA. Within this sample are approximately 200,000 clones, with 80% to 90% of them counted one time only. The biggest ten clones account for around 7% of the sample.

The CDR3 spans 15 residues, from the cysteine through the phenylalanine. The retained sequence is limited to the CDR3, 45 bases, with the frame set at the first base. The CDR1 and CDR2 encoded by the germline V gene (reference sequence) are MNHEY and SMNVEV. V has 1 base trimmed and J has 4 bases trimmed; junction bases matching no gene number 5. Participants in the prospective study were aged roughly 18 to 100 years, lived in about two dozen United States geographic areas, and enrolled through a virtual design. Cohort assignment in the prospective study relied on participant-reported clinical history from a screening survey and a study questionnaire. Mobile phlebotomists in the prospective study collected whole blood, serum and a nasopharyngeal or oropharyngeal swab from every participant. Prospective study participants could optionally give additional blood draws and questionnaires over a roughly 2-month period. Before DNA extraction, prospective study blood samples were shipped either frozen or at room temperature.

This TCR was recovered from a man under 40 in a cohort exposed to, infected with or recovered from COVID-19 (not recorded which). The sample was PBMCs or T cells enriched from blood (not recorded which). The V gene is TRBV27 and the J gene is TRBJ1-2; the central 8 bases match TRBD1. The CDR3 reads CASSLWGTGSYGYTF. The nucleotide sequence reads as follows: TGTGCCAGCAGTTTATGGGGGACAGGAAGCTATGGCTACACCTTC.